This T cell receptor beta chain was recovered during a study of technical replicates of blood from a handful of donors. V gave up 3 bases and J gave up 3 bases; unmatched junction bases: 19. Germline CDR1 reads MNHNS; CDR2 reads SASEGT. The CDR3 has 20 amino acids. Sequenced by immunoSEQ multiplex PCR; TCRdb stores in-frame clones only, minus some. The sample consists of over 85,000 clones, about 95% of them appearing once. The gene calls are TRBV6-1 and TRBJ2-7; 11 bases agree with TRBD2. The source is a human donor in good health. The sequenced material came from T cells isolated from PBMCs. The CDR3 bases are TGTGCCAGCAGTGATCGGATGATGGGACTAGCGGATCCAAACCGCTACGAGCAGTACTTC. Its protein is CASSDRMMGLADPNRYEQYF.